The rows below give T cell receptor beta chains drawn from one sample of a study of shared clonotypes between healthy human individuals. Here immunoSEQ multiplex PCR was the method, and the copy in TCRdb shows in-frame clones only, minus some. The repertoire holds over 1.5 million clones, with 95% to 99% as singletons. Input material: naive CD4+ T cells sorted from blood. These receptors were collected from a man younger than 45 in good health. The CDR3 runs from the conserved cysteine through the conserved F or W. Fields, in order: V gene, clone size, D gene, J gene, CDR3 length, CDR3 DNA, CDR3 protein. The D gene is left open where the match is weak. Part of the rows lack a size; the others show once, few, many or a class for expanded clones.

TRBV27,NA,NA,TRBJ2-7,11,TGTGCCAGCGCCCCAGGGACCGAGCAGTACTTC,CASAPGTEQYF
TRBV6-1,once,NA,TRBJ1-5,14,TGTGCCAGCAGTGAAAGGAATCGAGATCAGCCCCAGCATTTT,CASSERNRDQPQHF
TRBV11-2,NA,TRBD2,TRBJ2-5,14,TGTGCCAGCAGCCTGAGCGGGGTAGAGGAGACCCAGTACTTC,CASSLSGVEETQYF
TRBV5-4,once,NA,TRBJ2-5,14,TGTGCCAGCAGCTTGCAAAGGGCGGTGGGGACCCAGTACTTC,CASSLQRAVGTQYF
TRBV6-5,NA,TRBD1,TRBJ2-7,15,TGTGCCAGCAGTTATAGGGGGCCAGGAAACTACGAGCAGTACTTC,CASSYRGPGNYEQYF
TRBV11-1,NA,TRBD1,TRBJ1-1,14,TGTGCCAGCAGCCTCGGGACAGGGCACACTGAAGCTTTCTTT,CASSLGTGHTEAFF
TRBV2,NA,NA,TRBJ1-1,13,TGTGCCAGCAGTGAGGATTTCAACACTGAAGCTTTCTTT,CASSEDFNTEAFF
TRBV5-3,NA,NA,TRBJ2-3,19,TGTGCCAGAAAGGTTCGGGACCCGGGTTACCCTTTAAGCACAGATACGCAGTATTTT,CARKVRDPGYPLSTDTQYF
TRBV5-1,NA,TRBD1,TRBJ2-7,15,TGCGCCAGCAGCCTACGGGACAGGGTAGGGTACGAGCAGTACTTC,CASSLRDRVGYEQYF
TRBV2,NA,NA,TRBJ2-5,14,TGTGCCAGCAGTGGATCAACCGACCAAGAGACCCAGTACTTC,CASSGSTDQETQYF
TRBV11-2,NA,NA,TRBJ2-1,14,TGTGCCAGCAGCTTTCTGTCGAAAAACAATGAGCAGTTCTTC,CASSFLSKNNEQFF
TRBV5-1,NA,NA,TRBJ2-7,15,TGCGCCAGCAGCCCCATAGAAACAGGTGGCTACGAGCAGTACTTC,CASSPIETGGYEQYF
TRBV28,NA,NA,TRBJ1-1,15,TGTGCCAGCAGTTTATTCGCCAGCATGAACACTGAAGCTTTCTTT,CASSLFASMNTEAFF
TRBV5-1,NA,NA,TRBJ1-2,16,TGCGCCAGCAGCTGGGGGACAACTTCCCACCTGTATGGCTACACCTTC,CASSWGTTSHLYGYTF
TRBV18,NA,TRBD1,TRBJ1-5,15,TGTGCCAGCTCACCACAGGGGGCAAGGCTTCAGCCCCAGCATTTT,CASSPQGARLQPQHF
TRBV5-6,NA,TRBD2,TRBJ2-5,14,TGTGCCAGCAGCCCGGGGGGTGTTCTAGGGACCCAGTACTTC,CASSPGGVLGTQYF
TRBV4-1,NA,TRBD2,TRBJ2-5,15,TGCGCCAGCAGCCAAGTGGGACTAGCGGGAGAGACCCAGTACTTC,CASSQVGLAGETQYF
TRBV2,NA,NA,TRBJ1-2,13,TGTGCCAGCAGCTCAGGATCTTACTATGGCTACACCTTC,CASSSGSYYGYTF
TRBV29-1,NA,TRBD1,TRBJ2-7,15,TGCAGCGTTCTAACCGGACAGGGGCTATACTACGAGCAGTACTTC,CSVLTGQGLYYEQYF
TRBV9,NA,NA,TRBJ1-1,13,TGTGCCAGCAGCGTAGGTCCAAACACTGAAGCTTTCTTT,CASSVGPNTEAFF
TRBV5-6,NA,TRBD2,TRBJ2-7,15,TGTGCCAGCAGCCTTGCCGGGACTAGCGGTTACGAGCAGTACTTC,CASSLAGTSGYEQYF
TRBV7-9,NA,TRBD2,TRBJ2-5,16,TGTGCCAGCAGCCCCCCGGGGGTAGCGGGAGCCGAGACCCAGTACTTC,CASSPPGVAGAETQYF
TRBV5-4,NA,TRBD1,TRBJ2-2,15,TGTGCCAGCAGCTTGGGGACAGGCAACACCGGGGAGCTGTTTTTT,CASSLGTGNTGELFF
TRBV7-6,NA,NA,TRBJ2-7,14,TGTGCCAGCAGCTTAGCGCTTAGAGGCAACGAGCAGTACTTC,CASSLALRGNEQYF
TRBV29-1,NA,NA,TRBJ2-3,12,TGCAGCGTTGGCCTTCCCACAGATACGCAGTATTTT,CSVGLPTDTQYF